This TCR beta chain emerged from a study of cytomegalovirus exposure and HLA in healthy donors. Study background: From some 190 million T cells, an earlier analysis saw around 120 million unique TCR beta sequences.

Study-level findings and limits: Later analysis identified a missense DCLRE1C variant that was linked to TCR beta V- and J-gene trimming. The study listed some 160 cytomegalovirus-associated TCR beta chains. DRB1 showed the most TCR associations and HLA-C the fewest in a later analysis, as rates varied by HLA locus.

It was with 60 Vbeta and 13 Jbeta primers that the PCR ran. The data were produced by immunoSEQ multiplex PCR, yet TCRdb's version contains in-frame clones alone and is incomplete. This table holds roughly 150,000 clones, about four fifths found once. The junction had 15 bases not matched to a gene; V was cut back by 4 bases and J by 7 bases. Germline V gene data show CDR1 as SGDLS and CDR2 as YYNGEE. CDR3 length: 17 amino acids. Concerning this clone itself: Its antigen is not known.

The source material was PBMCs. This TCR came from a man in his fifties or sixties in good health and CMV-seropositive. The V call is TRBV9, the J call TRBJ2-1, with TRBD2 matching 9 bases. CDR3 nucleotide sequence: TGTGCCAGCAGCCCCCCCCGACTCCTAGCGGGAAAAAATGAGCAGTTCTTC. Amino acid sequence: CASSPPRLLAGKNEQFF.